This section outlines one T cell receptor beta chain sequence together with its context. The antigen is unknown. Other nucleotide sequences in the sample specify the same CDR3. The data derive from a study of cytomegalovirus exposure and HLA in healthy donors. Study observations and caveats: Overall, roughly 170 TCR beta chains were annotated as cytomegalovirus-associated.

This PCR relied on a set of 60 Vbeta primers and 13 Jbeta primers. TCRdb's table, derived via immunoSEQ multiplex PCR, lists solely in-frame clones and lacks some. Of around 150,000 clones in the sample, approximately 79% were seen once. The sample taken for sequencing was PBMCs. The receptor comes from a man aged 55-75 years in good health and CMV-seronegative.

Here the CDR3 DNA reads TGCGCCAGCAGCCAACAAACTAGCGGGAGTTACGAGCAGTACTTC. Translating it yields CASSQQTSGSYEQYF. This sequence joins TRBV4-3 and TRBJ2-7; 11 nucleotides line up with TRBD2. The CDR3 is 15 residues long. Germline V gene lookup returns CDR1 LGHNA and CDR2 YSLEER. Trimming removed 2 bases from V and 4 bases from J; junction bases left unmatched: 4.